Below, 16 T cell receptor beta chains from the same sample are listed, as sequenced in a study of CD8+ T cells in alopecia areata. Extraction of RNA preceded its reverse transcription into cDNA, which served as the sequencing template. Clones were sequenced by immunoSEQ multiplex PCR, and TCRdb holds only the in-frame ones, with some missing. The sample yields under 250,000 clones, approximately 52% seen once. This specimen was CD4+ T cells sorted from blood, taken at week 0. These receptors were collected from a human donor with alopecia areata.

A few counts support this clone. V and J are TRBV6-1 and TRBJ2-4; 8 bases are shared with TRBD2. This CDR3 spans 14 amino acids. With 6 bases clipped from V and 6 bases from J, the junction kept 7 bases outside the gene matches. From germline, CDR1 is MNHNS and CDR2 SASEGT. The CDR3 coding sequence is TGTGCCAGCAGACTCCTAGCGGGTTTAAACATTCAGTACTTC. This sequence encodes CASRLLAGLNIQYF.

This clone was detected once. V gene TRBV7-8 combines with J gene TRBJ2-3; 10 nucleotides line up with TRBD2. The CDR3 sequence is 16 residues long. Germline V gene data show CDR1 as SGHVS and CDR2 as FQNEAQ. V was pared by 5 bases and J by 7 bases, with 12 bases of the junction left unmatched. DNA of the CDR3: TGTGCCAGCAGCCCCTCAGGGCTAGCGGGGGCTAATACGCAGTATTTT. It is translated as CASSPSGLAGANTQYF.

V and J are TRBV29-1 and TRBJ2-7; 12 positions match TRBD2. Germline loops: CDR1 SQVTM, CDR2 ANQGSEA. Trimming took 6 bases from V and 6 from J; bases not matched to a gene: 9. The CDR3 extends over 14 amino acids. DNA for the CDR3: TGCAGCGTCGGGGGACTAGCGGGCCCCCTCGAGCAGTACTTC. Translating gives CSVGGLAGPLEQYF.

CDR3 nucleotide sequence: TGTGCCAGCAGCCCAACTCGGGACAAGAACACTGAAGCTTTCTTT. Protein sequence: CASSPTRDKNTEAFF. The V and J genes are TRBV7-9 and TRBJ1-1, with a tentative D call TRBD1 (6 bases). Germline V gene sequence: CDR1 SEHNR, CDR2 FQNEAQ (reference sequence). V was cut by 5 bases and J by 1 base, with 14 bases left in between. CDR3 length: 15 amino acids.

This clone was seen only a few times. This chain joins TRBV30 and TRBJ2-5; no clear D. Between the trimmed V and J ends, which lost 0 bases and 2 bases, there was a span of 7 bases. Germline loops: CDR1 GTSNPN, CDR2 SVGIG (reference sequence). CDR3 length: 13 amino acids. The CDR3 here is CAWSVQRQETQYF. The DNA of the CDR3 is TGTGCCTGGAGTGTACAACGTCAAGAGACCCAGTACTTC.

The chain links TRBV6-1 to TRBJ2-7; D gene ambiguous. The CDR3 covers 10 residues. Per the germline V gene, CDR1 is MNHNS and CDR2 is SASEGT. The V and J ends lost 8 bases and 7 bases respectively, with 9 bases between them. The CDR3 loop reads CASAEFEQYF. CDR3 coding DNA: TGTGCCAGCGCCGAGTTTGAGCAGTACTTC.

The chain combines TRBV7-6 with TRBJ2-1; 10 nucleotides match TRBD2. This CDR3 contains 17 residues. The trim removed 2 bases at V and 1 base at J, leaving 5 bases unmatched. Per germline, CDR1 SGHVS and CDR2 FNYEAQ. CDR3 amino acids: CASSLRVAGGSYNEQFF. The CDR3 bases are TGTGCCAGCAGCTTAAGAGTAGCGGGGGGTTCCTACAATGAGCAGTTCTTC.

This clone was found a few times. The chain employs TRBV29-1 and TRBJ1-1; unclear D gene. The germline V gene has CDR1 SQVTM and CDR2 ANQGSEA. The CDR3 extends over 15 amino acids. The germline V and J ends were trimmed by 4 bases and 0 bases, with 15 bases remaining between them. CDR3 nucleotides: TGCAGCGTTGTAGGTGGGCCGCTCATGAACACTGAAGCTTTCTTT. Protein product: CSVVGGPLMNTEAFF.

This clone has a single count. The chain links TRBV2 to TRBJ2-7, with D unclear. CDR1 SNHLY and CDR2 FYNNEI come from the germline V gene. Trimming took off 7 bases at V and 2 bases at J, with 12 bases between the two ends. The CDR3 is 13 residues long. The CDR3 loop is CASTKGSPYEQYF. The DNA for the CDR3 is TGTGCCAGCACAAAGGGATCCCCCTACGAGCAGTACTTC.

The chain is built from TRBV5-8 and TRBJ1-4; no clear D gene. From germline, CDR1 is SGHTS and CDR2 YDEGEE. The CDR3 runs to 14 residues. Trimming left V 7 bases short and J 8 bases short, with 18 bases between. The CDR3 protein is CASGKGRPGEKLFF. The CDR3 region has the DNA TGTGCCAGCGGTAAAGGCCGCCCTGGGGAAAAACTGTTTTTT.

This clone was seen a handful of times. The V call is TRBV19, the J call TRBJ2-2, with a tentative D call TRBD1 (6 bases). Trimming stripped 7 bases from V and 0 bases from J, with 9 bases between. The V gene's germline CDR1 is LNHDA and CDR2 SQIVND (reference sequence). The CDR3 loop spans 14 amino acids. In DNA form, the CDR3 reads TGTGCCAGTATCCGGACAGCGAACACCGGGGAGCTGTTTTTT. Translation: CASIRTANTGELFF.

This clone was detected only a few times. The rearrangement joins TRBV7-9 to TRBJ2-7; D is perhaps TRBD2 (6 bases). In germline, CDR1 is SEHNR, CDR2 FQNEAQ (reference sequence). This CDR3 is built from 14 residues. The V end lost 1 base, the J end lost 6 bases, and 13 bases lay between the germline ends. The CDR3 loop reads CASSLVAGSSEQYF. The CDR3 DNA is TGTGCCAGCAGCTTAGTTGCGGGAAGCTCCGAGCAGTACTTC.

This chain connects TRBV18 to TRBJ2-3; D not resolved. The V end was cut by 3 bases, the J end by 4 bases, with 5 bases between. Germline V gene sequence: CDR1 KGHSH, CDR2 LQKENI. The CDR3 totals 12 residues. CDR3 region: CASSPLADTQYF. The CDR3 DNA reads as TGTGCCAGCTCACCTTTAGCAGATACGCAGTATTTT. The whole variable domain, remainder taken from reference TRBV18 and TRBJ2-3, is NAGVMQNPRHLVRRRGQEARLRCSPMKGHSHVYWYRQLPEEGLKFMVYLQKENIIDESGMPKERFSAEFPKEGPSILRIQQVVRGDSAAYFCASSPLADTQYFGPGTRLTVL.

Comment on this clone: At one end, the junction sequence differs from germline, possibly due to a read error. The J gene is TRBJ2-4, the V gene TRBV29-1; D is possibly TRBD1 or TRBD2 (5 bases each). Germline CDR1 reads SQVTM; CDR2 reads ANQGSEA. The CDR3 has 11 amino acids. The CDR3 here is CSVEQEGKRHF. The CDR3 bases are TGCAGCGTTGAACAAGAGGGGAAACGGCACTTC.

This sequence joins TRBV29-1 and TRBJ1-1; possibly TRBD1 for D (5 bases). Germline loops: CDR1 SQVTM, CDR2 ANQGSEA. This CDR3 is built from 13 residues. The V and J ends lost 7 bases and 0 bases respectively, with 12 bases between them. Written as DNA, the CDR3 is TGCAGCGCCCGACGGGGCATGAACACTGAAGCTTTCTTT. Protein sequence: CSARRGMNTEAFF.

This chain connects TRBV7-9 to TRBJ2-2, with D unclear. This CDR3 contains 13 residues. The V gene lost 1 base and the J gene lost 6 bases, with 6 bases spanning the gap. The V gene's germline CDR1 is SEHNR and CDR2 FQNEAQ (reference sequence). In DNA form, the CDR3 reads TGTGCCAGCAGCTTAGTGGTTGCCGGGGAGCTGTTTTTT. Translation: CASSLVVAGELFF.